A single sample gave rise to the 21 T cell receptor beta chains below, sequenced in a study of cytomegalovirus exposure and HLA in healthy donors. Both 60 Vbeta primers and 13 Jbeta primers went into the PCR. Measured with immunoSEQ multiplex PCR; TCRdb has only the in-frame clones, and not every one. The table records roughly 150,000 clones, approximately 80% of them present only once. The sample taken for sequencing was PBMCs. The receptors shown here come from a woman aged 35 to 49 in good health and CMV-seronegative.

This clone has a single count. The chain links TRBV5-1 to TRBJ2-3; TRBD2 matches at 14 bases. CDR1 SGHRS and CDR2 YFSETQ come from the germline V gene. Germline trimming cut 7 bases from V and 1 base from J; bases unmatched to any gene: 5. This CDR3 is built from 16 residues. In DNA form, the CDR3 reads TGCGCCAGCCAATCGACTAGCGGGGGGGGCACAGATACGCAGTATTTT. As protein: CASQSTSGGGTDTQYF.

CDR3 bases: TGTGCCATAAGCCAGCGGGGTCCGAACACCGGGGAGCTGTTTTTT. Amino acid sequence: CAISQRGPNTGELFF. The V and J genes are TRBV10-3 and TRBJ2-2; 7 positions match TRBD2. The germline V gene encodes CDR1 ENHRY and CDR2 SYGVKD. This CDR3 has 15 amino acids. Trimming took 9 bases from V and 0 from J; bases not matched to a gene: 7.

The chain recombines TRBV27 with TRBJ2-7; the match to TRBD1 covers 8 bases. With 1 base clipped from V and 0 bases from J, the junction kept 5 bases outside the gene matches. The CDR3 contains 16 residues. Germline values: CDR1 MNHEY, CDR2 SMNVEV (reference sequence). The DNA of the CDR3 is TGTGCCAGCAGTTTATTCCGGGACAGGAGCTCCTACGAGCAGTACTTC. Translation: CASSLFRDRSSYEQYF.

This clone came up a few times. The chain joins TRBV14 to TRBJ2-5, with 7 bases identical to TRBD1. The germline gives CDR1 SGHDN, CDR2 FVKESK. Losses at the gene ends were 10 bases for V and 1 base for J; bases not matched to a gene: 9. This CDR3 has 14 amino acids. CDR3: CATLQGSSQETQYF. In DNA form, the CDR3 reads TGTGCCACCCTACAGGGGAGCTCCCAAGAGACCCAGTACTTC. Using reference TRBV14 and TRBJ2-5 for the parts outside the CDR3, the full variable domain is EAGVTQFPSHSVIEKGQTVTLRCDPISGHDNLYWYRRVMGKEIKFLLHFVKESKQDESGMPNNRFLAERTGGTYSTLKVQPAELEDSGVYFCATLQGSSQETQYFGPGTRLLVL.

The V call is TRBV11-3, the J call TRBJ2-3, with TRBD2 identical over 8 bases. The length of the CDR3 is 15 residues. Germline values: CDR1 SGHNT, CDR2 YENEEA. The junction had 6 bases not matched to a gene; V was cut back by 5 bases and J by 2 bases. The chain's CDR3 is CASSMDGGDTDTQYF. Here the CDR3 DNA reads TGTGCCAGCAGCATGGACGGGGGGGACACAGATACGCAGTATTTT.

This clone was picked up a small number of times. V is TRBV28 and J is TRBJ2-2; D is perhaps TRBD1 (6 bases). Germline assignment: CDR1 MDHEN and CDR2 SYDVKM. CDR3 size: 14 residues. V gave up 5 bases and J gave up 6 bases, with 13 bases separating them. The CDR3 is CASSPARGAGELFF. CDR3 in DNA: TGTGCCAGCAGTCCCGCCAGGGGAGCCGGGGAGCTGTTTTTT. Full variable domain (outside the CDR3, taken from reference TRBV28 and TRBJ2-2): DVKVTQSSRYLVKRTGEKVFLECVQDMDHENMFWYRQDPGLGLRLIYFSYDVKMKEKGDIPEGYSVSREKKERFSLILESASTNQTSMYLCASSPARGAGELFFGEGSRLTVL.

The chain employs TRBV29-1 and TRBJ1-1; 10 nucleotides agree with TRBD1. The CDR3 covers 13 residues. In germline, CDR1 is SQVTM, CDR2 ANQGSEA. The J segment lost 2 bases and the V segment lost 7 bases, leaving 4 bases of the junction unmatched. CDR3 amino acids: CSGRTGGNTEAFF. The CDR3 DNA reads as TGCAGCGGCCGGACAGGGGGTAACACTGAAGCTTTCTTT. Combining the CDR3 with reference TRBV29-1 and TRBJ1-1 gives the whole variable domain SAVISQKPSRDICQRGTSLTIQCQVDSQVTMMFWYRQQPGQSLTLIATANQGSEATYESGFVIDKFPISRPNLTFSTLTVSNMSPEDSSIYLCSGRTGGNTEAFFGQGTRLTVV.

The rearrangement uses TRBV2 and TRBJ2-5; possible D gene TRBD1, 6 bases. This CDR3 is 13 amino acids long. Germline V gives CDR1 SNHLY, CDR2 FYNNEI. V dropped 6 bases and J dropped 5 bases, with 13 bases sitting between them. The CDR3 here is CASRQERGETQYF. CDR3 sequence (DNA): TGTGCCAGCAGACAGGAGAGGGGGGAGACCCAGTACTTC.

This chain links TRBV5-1 with TRBJ1-2; the match to TRBD1 covers 8 bases. Trimming removed 4 bases from V and 2 bases from J; junction bases left unmatched: 10. Germline V gene sequence: CDR1 SGHRS, CDR2 YFSETQ. The CDR3 is 16 residues long. CDR3 in amino acids: CASSTGQGTGNYGYTF. The CDR3 nucleotides read TGCGCCAGCAGCACCGGACAGGGCACGGGGAACTATGGCTACACCTTC.

The chain recombines TRBV6-6 with TRBJ2-7; TRBD1 might be the D (5 bases). CDR3 length equals 14 residues. The V and J ends lost 7 bases and 4 bases respectively, with 17 bases between them. Germline CDR1 and CDR2: MNHNY and SVGAGI (reference sequence). The CDR3, as DNA: TGTGCCAGCACCCAGTGGGGCGGAGCTTACGAGCAGTACTTC. Translating it yields CASTQWGGAYEQYF.

A few counts support this clone. The chain uses TRBV7-3 and TRBJ2-1, with D possibly TRBD2 on 7 matching bases. V lost 5 bases and J 7 bases, leaving 18 bases between the germline ends. The germline gives CDR1 SGHTA, CDR2 FQGTGA. The CDR3 spans 15 residues. The CDR3 DNA is TGTGCCAGCAGCAACACTCGGGGGGCGGGGAATGAGCAGTTCTTC. It codes for CASSNTRGAGNEQFF.

The genes are TRBV7-9 and TRBJ2-7; 7 bases agree with TRBD2. Germline CDR1 reads SEHNR; CDR2 reads FQNEAQ (reference sequence). This CDR3 contains 14 residues. V lost 5 bases to trimming and J lost 7 bases; unmatched junction nucleotides: 11. CDR3 nucleotides: TGTGCCAGCAGCCTATCGGTGGGGGGGGGTGAGCAGTACTTC. Its protein is CASSLSVGGGEQYF.

The chain carries TRBV11-1 and TRBJ2-5, with D possibly matching TRBD2 (5 bases). This CDR3 is 13 amino acids long. Germline loops: CDR1 SGHAT, CDR2 FQDESV (reference sequence). With 3 bases removed from V and 5 bases from J, the gap between germline ends came to 10 bases. The DNA of the CDR3 is TGTGCCAGCAGCTTTCGGGGATCGGAGACCCAGTACTTC. Its protein product is CASSFRGSETQYF.

CDR3 in DNA: TGCGCCAGCAGCCAAGACATGGGGACAGGGGGCCCGCGAACTGAAGCTTTCTTT. Translation: CASSQDMGTGGPRTEAFF. The chain carries TRBV4-1 and TRBJ1-1; TRBD1 matches 12 bases. J was trimmed by 5 bases and V by 0 bases; bases with no gene match: 10. The CDR3 has 18 amino acids. Per germline, CDR1 MGHRA and CDR2 YSYEKL.

This chain joins TRBV30 and TRBJ1-2, with 8 positions matching TRBD1. The V and J ends lost 3 bases and 2 bases, in that order; junction bases with no gene match: 5. CDR1 is GTSNPN, CDR2 SVGIG, per germline (reference sequence). The CDR3 consists of 14 residues. The CDR3 DNA follows: TGTGCCTGGAGAAGGGGACAGGTCAACTATGGCTACACCTTC. It codes for CAWRRGQVNYGYTF.

Worth noting for this clone: The junction differs from germline at one of its ends, possibly a read error. The chain recombines TRBV7-9 with TRBJ2-2, with 11 nucleotides matching TRBD2. The CDR3 has 16 residues. The germline V gene encodes CDR1 SEHNR and CDR2 FQNEAQ (reference sequence). CDR3 sequence: CSSSRGTSGGTGELFF. Written as DNA, the CDR3 is TGTTCCAGCAGCAGAGGGACTAGCGGTGGCACCGGGGAGCTGTTTTTT.

V and J are TRBV29-1 and TRBJ1-2, with D possibly being TRBD1 (5 bases). V was trimmed by 4 bases and J by 2 bases, leaving 11 bases between them. Germline values: CDR1 SQVTM, CDR2 ANQGSEA. The CDR3 is 13 amino acids. The CDR3 region is CSVVRQGNYGYTF. DNA of the CDR3: TGCAGCGTTGTTCGGCAGGGCAACTATGGCTACACCTTC.

This chain joins TRBV28 and TRBJ1-2, with D perhaps matching TRBD1 (5 bases). The CDR3 has 14 amino acids. V lost 6 bases and J lost 5, with 16 bases in between. Germline V gives CDR1 MDHEN, CDR2 SYDVKM. The CDR3 DNA follows: TGTGCCAGCAGCCCCCGGTCGCCAGGGTATGGCTACACCTTC. This encodes CASSPRSPGYGYTF.

J is TRBJ1-1 and V is TRBV28; 7 bases fit TRBD1. The V and J ends lost 5 bases and 5 bases, in that order; junction bases with no gene match: 8. Germline V gene data show CDR1 as MDHEN and CDR2 as SYDVKM. The CDR3 consists of 14 residues. CDR3 sequence reads: CASSPHTGDTEAFF. The CDR3 bases are TGTGCCAGCAGTCCCCATACAGGGGATACTGAAGCTTTCTTT.

The chain combines TRBV27 with TRBJ1-2; D possibly corresponds to TRBD1 (5 bases). Deletions cut 5 bases from V and 3 bases from J, with 10 bases between. CDR3 length: 13 residues. Germline CDR1 MNHEY, CDR2 SMNVEV (reference sequence). In nucleotides, the CDR3 is TGTGCCAGCAGTCACGGGGGTGACTATGGCTACACCTTC. Amino acids: CASSHGGDYGYTF.

The chain combines TRBV28 with TRBJ2-3, with D possibly matching TRBD1 (6 bases). Trimming took 3 bases from V and 1 from J, leaving 14 bases between them. Germline-derived CDR1 and CDR2 are MDHEN and SYDVKM. The CDR3 loop spans 16 amino acids. CDR3 DNA: TGTGCCAGCAGTTTCCAGGGGTCCACTGGCACAGATACGCAGTATTTT. Protein product: CASSFQGSTGTDTQYF.